These T cell receptor beta chains were read from a single sample in a study of shared clonotypes between healthy human individuals. Profiled with immunoSEQ multiplex PCR; TCRdb holds only in-frame clones, not every one. The table lists some 500,000 clones, about 96% of them singletons. Material for sequencing was naive CD4+ T cells sorted from blood. The receptors come from a woman under 40 in good health. CDR3s include the opening cysteine and the closing phenylalanine or tryptophan. Fields, in order: J gene, CDR3 length, clone size, V gene, D gene, CDR3 protein, CDR3 DNA. A D gene is named only where the DNA matches it firmly. Size is stated for part of the rows, as once, few or many counts, or as a class when the clone is expanded.

>TRBJ2-3|16|once|TRBV4-2|TRBD2
CASSSVEAGGMDTQYF
TGTGCCAGCAGCTCCGTGGAGGCGGGAGGGATGGATACGCAGTATTTT
>TRBJ2-6|17|-|TRBV2|-
CASRDIKVISGANVLTF
TGTGCCAGCAGGGACATAAAGGTGATCTCTGGGGCCAACGTCCTGACTTTC
>TRBJ2-6|17|-|TRBV28|-
CATRAAFHSSGANVLTF
TGTGCCACCCGAGCGGCCTTCCACAGCTCTGGGGCCAACGTCCTGACTTTC
>TRBJ2-7|15|-|TRBV19|-
CASSIVGGSFYEQYF
TGTGCCAGTAGTATCGTTGGGGGATCATTCTACGAGCAGTACTTC
>TRBJ2-1|14|-|TRBV6-5|TRBD2
CASTSGGSYNEQFF
TGTGCCAGCACTAGCGGGGGCTCCTACAATGAGCAGTTCTTC
>TRBJ2-1|14|-|TRBV4-1|-
CASSQGGGSDEQFF
TGCGCCAGCAGCCAGGGAGGGGGTTCGGATGAGCAGTTCTTC
>TRBJ2-7|16|-|TRBV5-6|TRBD1
CASSLVVGQGTHEQYF
TGTGCCAGCAGCTTGGTCGTTGGACAGGGTACCCACGAGCAGTACTTC
>TRBJ2-7|13|-|TRBV10-1|-
CASSVGGAGEQYF
TGCGCCAGCAGTGTCGGCGGGGCGGGAGAGCAGTACTTC
>TRBJ1-1|14|-|TRBV6-4|-
CASNHSGTNTEAFF
TGTGCCAGCAACCATTCGGGGACGAACACTGAAGCTTTCTTT
>TRBJ1-3|15|-|TRBV7-9|-
CASSVRLSDGNTIYF
TGTGCCAGCAGCGTTAGGTTATCGGACGGAAACACCATATATTTT
>TRBJ1-1|14|-|TRBV4-2|-
CASSRKDRNTEAFF
TGTGCCAGCAGCCGGAAGGACAGGAACACTGAAGCTTTCTTT
>TRBJ2-7|13|-|TRBV28|-
CASSFRGPREQYF
TGTGCCAGCAGTTTCAGAGGACCCCGGGAGCAGTACTTC
>TRBJ1-1|16|-|TRBV5-1|-
CASSSYRDTLNTEAFF
TGCGCCAGCAGCTCTTACCGGGACACTTTAAACACTGAAGCTTTCTTT
>TRBJ2-7|14|-|TRBV28|TRBD2
CASSPGTNSYEQYF
TGTGCCAGTAGTCCCGGGACTAATTCCTACGAGCAGTACTTC
>TRBJ2-3|15|-|TRBV5-1|-
CASSLGSGSTDTQYF
TGCGCCAGCAGCTTGGGTAGCGGAAGCACAGATACGCAGTATTTT
>TRBJ2-1|16|once|TRBV5-1|TRBD2
CASSLAGGSSYNEQFF
TGCGCCAGCAGCCTAGCGGGAGGGAGCTCCTACAATGAGCAGTTCTTC
>TRBJ2-2|13|-|TRBV18|-
CASSPLDTGELFF
TGTGCCAGCTCACCGTTGGACACCGGGGAGCTGTTTTTT